This TCR beta chain was retrieved from a study of Ad26.COV2.S vaccination and SARS-CoV-2 variants. Study-wide context: Once, or twice with 56 days between doses, Ad26.COV2.S was given intramuscularly.

Notes on this clone: Its antigen is still unknown.

The assay was immunoSEQ multiplex PCR, and TCRdb's table has in-frame clones only and misses some. The sample has approximately 400,000 clones, approximately 81% seen once; the top ten hold about 3.5%. Stated treatment: some 20 received Ad26.COV2.S at low or high dose, single or two shots; about 5 received placebo; per-sample allocation not given. Repertoires come from day 63 after the first vaccine or placebo injection. This vaccine is an Ad26 vector that expresses the Wuhan-strain SARS-CoV-2 spike. Findings and caveats of the study: People who got the vaccine or the placebo had similar non-spike TCR breadth. Substantial response breadth was reportedly seen for spike-specific CD8+ and CD4+ T cells after vaccination.

With V trimmed by 5 bases and J by 2 bases, 6 bases remained unmatched. The CDR3 covers 15 residues. Germline V gives CDR1 SGHAT, CDR2 FQNNGV. This specimen was peripheral blood, taken in a trial of Ad26.COV2.S vaccine versus placebo. The genes are TRBV11-2 and TRBJ2-3, with TRBD2 matching over 8 bases. The source is a person between 18 and 65 years old who received the Ad26.COV2.S COVID-19 vaccine or a placebo. CDR3 DNA sequence: TGTGCCAGCAGCCGAACTAGCGGTTACACAGATACGCAGTATTTT. Amino acids: CASSRTSGYTDTQYF.